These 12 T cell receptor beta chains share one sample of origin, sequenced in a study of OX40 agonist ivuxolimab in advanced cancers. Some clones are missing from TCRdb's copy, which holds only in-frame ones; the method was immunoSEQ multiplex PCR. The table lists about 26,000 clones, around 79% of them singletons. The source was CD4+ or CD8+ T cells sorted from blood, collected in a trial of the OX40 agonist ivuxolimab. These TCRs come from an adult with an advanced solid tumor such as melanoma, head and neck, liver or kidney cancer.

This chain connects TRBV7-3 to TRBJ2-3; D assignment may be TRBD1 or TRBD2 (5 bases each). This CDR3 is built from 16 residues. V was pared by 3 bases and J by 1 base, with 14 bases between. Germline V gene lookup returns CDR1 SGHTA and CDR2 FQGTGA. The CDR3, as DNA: TGTGCCAGCAGCTTGGTTGGGGGTTTGGGCACAGATACGCAGTATTTT. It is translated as CASSLVGGLGTDTQYF.

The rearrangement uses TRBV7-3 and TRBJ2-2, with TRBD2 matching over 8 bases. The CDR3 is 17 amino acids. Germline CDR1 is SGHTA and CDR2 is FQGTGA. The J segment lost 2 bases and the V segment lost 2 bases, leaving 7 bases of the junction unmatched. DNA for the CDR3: TGTGCCAGCAGCTTACCATCGGCGGGAGGAAACACCGGGGAGCTGTTTTTT. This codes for CASSLPSAGGNTGELFF.

The CDR3 nucleotides read TGTGCCTGGAGTTTTGGGACCTACGAGCAGTACTTC. This codes for CAWSFGTYEQYF. The chain recombines TRBV30 with TRBJ2-7; D is unclear. V was trimmed by 2 bases and J by 2 bases, leaving 7 bases between them. The V gene's germline CDR1 is GTSNPN and CDR2 SVGIG (reference sequence). This CDR3 region has 12 residues.

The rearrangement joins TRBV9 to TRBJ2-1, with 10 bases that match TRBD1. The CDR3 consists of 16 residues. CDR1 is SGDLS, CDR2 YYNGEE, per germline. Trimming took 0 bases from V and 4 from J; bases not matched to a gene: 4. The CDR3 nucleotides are TGTGCCAGCAGCGTAGTTGACAGGGGGCCTTACAATGAGCAGTTCTTC. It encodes CASSVVDRGPYNEQFF.

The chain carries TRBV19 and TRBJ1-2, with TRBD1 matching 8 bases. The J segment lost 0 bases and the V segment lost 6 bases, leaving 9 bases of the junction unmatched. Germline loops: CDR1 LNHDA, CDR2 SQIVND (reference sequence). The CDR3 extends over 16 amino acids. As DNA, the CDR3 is TGTGCCAGTAGACCAGGGACAGGACCAGCTAACTATGGCTACACCTTC. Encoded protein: CASRPGTGPANYGYTF.

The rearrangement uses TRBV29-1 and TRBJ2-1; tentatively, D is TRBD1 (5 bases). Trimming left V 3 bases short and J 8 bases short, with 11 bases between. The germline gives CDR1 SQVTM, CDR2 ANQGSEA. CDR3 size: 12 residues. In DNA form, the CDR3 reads TGCAGCGTTGATTCAGGGTTCTATGAGCAGTTCTTC. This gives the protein CSVDSGFYEQFF.

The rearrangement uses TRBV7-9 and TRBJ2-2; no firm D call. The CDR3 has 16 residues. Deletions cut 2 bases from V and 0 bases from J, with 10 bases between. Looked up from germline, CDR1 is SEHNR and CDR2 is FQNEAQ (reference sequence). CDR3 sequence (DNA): TGTGCCAGCAGCTTATCATGGCAGGCGAACACCGGGGAGCTGTTTTTT. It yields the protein CASSLSWQANTGELFF.

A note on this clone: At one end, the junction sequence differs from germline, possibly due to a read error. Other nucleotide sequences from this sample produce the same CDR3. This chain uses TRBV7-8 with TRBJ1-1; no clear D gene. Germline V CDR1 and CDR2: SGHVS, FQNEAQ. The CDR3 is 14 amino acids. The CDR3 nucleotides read TGTGCCAGCAGCTTACTAGTGTGGAACACCGAAGCTTTCTTT. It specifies CASSLLVWNTEAFF.

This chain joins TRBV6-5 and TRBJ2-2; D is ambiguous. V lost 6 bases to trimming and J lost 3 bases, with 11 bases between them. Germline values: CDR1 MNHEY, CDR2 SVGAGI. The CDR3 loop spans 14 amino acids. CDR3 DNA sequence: TGTGCCAGCAGGACGGTTGAGGACACCGGGGAGCTGTTTTTT. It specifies CASRTVEDTGELFF.

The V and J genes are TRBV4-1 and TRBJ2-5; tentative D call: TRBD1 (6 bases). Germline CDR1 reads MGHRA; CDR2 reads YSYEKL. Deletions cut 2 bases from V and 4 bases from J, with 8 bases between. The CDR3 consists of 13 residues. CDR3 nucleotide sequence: TGCGCCAGCAGCCAAAGAGGGGGAGAGACCCAGTACTTC. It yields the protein CASSQRGGETQYF.

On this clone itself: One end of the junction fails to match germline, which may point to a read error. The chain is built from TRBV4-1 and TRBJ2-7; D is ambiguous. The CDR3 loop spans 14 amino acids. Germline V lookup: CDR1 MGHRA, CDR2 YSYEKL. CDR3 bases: TGCGCCAGCAGCCAAGATTCCGTTTACTACGGGCAGTACTTC. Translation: CASSQDSVYYGQYF.

In nucleotides, the CDR3 is TGTGCCAGGGAAACGGGACAGACAAACTATGGCTACACCTTC. It yields the protein CARETGQTNYGYTF. The J gene is TRBJ1-2, the V gene TRBV2; TRBD1 matches at 7 bases. V was pared by 9 bases and J by 2 bases, with 9 bases of the junction left unmatched. The CDR3 is 14 residues long. Germline V CDR1 and CDR2: SNHLY, FYNNEI.